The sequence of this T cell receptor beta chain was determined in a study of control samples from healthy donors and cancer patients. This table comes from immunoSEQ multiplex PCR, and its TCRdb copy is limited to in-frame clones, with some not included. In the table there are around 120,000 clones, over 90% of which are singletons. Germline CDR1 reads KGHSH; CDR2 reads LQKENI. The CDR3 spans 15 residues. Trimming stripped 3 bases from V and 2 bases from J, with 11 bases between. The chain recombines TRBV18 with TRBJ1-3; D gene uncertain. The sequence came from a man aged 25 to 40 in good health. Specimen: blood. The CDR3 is CASSPGPSPGNTIYF. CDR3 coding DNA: TGTGCCAGCTCACCTGGCCCGAGCCCTGGAAACACCATATATTTT. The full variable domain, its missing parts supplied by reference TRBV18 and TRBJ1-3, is NAGVMQNPRHLVRRRGQEARLRCSPMKGHSHVYWYRQLPEEGLKFMVYLQKENIIDESGMPKERFSAEFPKEGPSILRIQQVVRGDSAAYFCASSPGPSPGNTIYFGEGSWLTVV.